Many counts were recorded for the clone carrying this T cell receptor beta chain. This sample was taken from a study of regulatory T cells in long-lasting Graves disease. The CDR3 extends over 17 amino acids. V lost 1 base, J lost 10 bases, and 11 bases stayed unmatched. CDR1 and CDR2 from the germline V gene are LNHNV and YYDKDF (reference sequence). Construction of TCR beta libraries relied on iRepertoire HTBI primers and on Arm-PCR targeting CDR3 regions. TCRdb analysed the multiplex PCR reads with MiXCR anew, one entry per CDR3 protein. The table shows roughly 410,000 distinct CDR3 sequences, with about 15% occurring only once. Time point in this sample: newly diagnosed GD, antithyroid drugs for less than 3 months. PBMC RNA was the source of the TCR library. This sample was shared with a second study, whose subject was T cells in Graves' hyperthyroidism and ophthalmopathy.

The TCR sequence derives from a middle-aged woman with Graves disease. Here the sequenced sample was peripheral blood mononuclear cells (PBMCs), taken at new diagnosis, from a patient treated with antithyroid drugs. The rearrangement links TRBV15 to TRBJ2-2, with TRBD2 identical over 11 bases. The CDR3 sequence: CATSRGLAGGLRPELFF. The CDR3 coding sequence is TGTGCCACCAGCAGAGGGCTAGCGGGAGGACTAAGGCCGGAGCTGTTTTTT.